Each of the 24 T cell receptor beta chains below was sequenced from the same sample in a study of T-cell reconstitution after alpha-beta-depleted transplantation in children (dated by TCRdb to the mid-2010s). Library method: PCR. For sequencing, an Illumina HiSeq 2500 was employed. TCR library preparation used molecular barcoding, with unique molecular identifiers applied to normalize quantification of the TCRbeta repertoire. TCRdb itself trimmed the public reads at Q25 with fastp, ran MiXCR and retained productive beta chains. Each record represents a unique CDR3 protein, reported with the most common genes and DNA among its rows. The sample includes about 610,000 distinct CDR3 sequences, with roughly a tenth observed a single time. Jointly, the top ten make up less than 5% of the sample. Sequences were derived from PBMCs from the stem cell graft donor, sampled from the stem cell graft. All receptors derive from a human donor who donated a stem cell graft to a child with acute myeloid leukemia.

Many counts were recorded for this clonotype. The genes are TRBV7-9 and TRBJ2-7; D is unclear. V was cut by 3 bases and J by 8 bases, with 11 bases left in between. The CDR3 loop spans 12 amino acids. Germline CDR1 SEHNR, CDR2 FQNEAQ (reference sequence). The CDR3 region is CASSFGENKQYF. Here the CDR3 DNA reads TGTGCCAGCAGCTTTGGCGAGAACAAGCAGTACTTC.

This clonotype was counted at least ten times. V usage is TRBV20-1 and J usage is TRBJ1-1, with 7 positions matching TRBD1. This CDR3 is 13 amino acids long. CDR1 is DFQATT, CDR2 SNEGSKA, per germline (reference sequence). V gave up 6 bases and J gave up 3 bases; unmatched junction bases: 7. Written as DNA, the CDR3 is TGCAGTGCGAACAGGGGCAGGGACACTGAAGCTTTCTTT. Protein product: CSANRGRDTEAFF.

The rearrangement uses TRBV6-2 or TRBV6-3 and TRBJ2-6; TRBD2 matches 9 bases. After removal of 8 bases from V and 2 bases from J, the junction contained 7 bases not matched to a gene. The CDR3 loop spans 16 amino acids. Germline lookup yields CDR1 MNHEY and CDR2 SVGEGT. The CDR3: CASLAGELPGANVLTF. As DNA, the CDR3 is TGTGCCAGCTTAGCGGGAGAGCTACCTGGGGCCAACGTCCTGACTTTC.

This clonotype was seen many times. This chain's CDR3 is CASSPLAGGDDEQYF. CDR3 coding DNA: TGTGCCAGCAGTCCACTAGCGGGAGGCGACGACGAGCAGTACTTC. The J gene is TRBJ2-7, the V gene TRBV28; TRBD2 agrees at 12 bases. Germline assignment: CDR1 MDHEN and CDR2 SYDVKM. The junction had 7 bases not matched to a gene; V was cut back by 5 bases and J by 5 bases. There are 15 residues in the CDR3.

The V and J genes are TRBV12-3 or TRBV12-4 and TRBJ2-2, with D perhaps matching TRBD1 or TRBD2 (5 bases each). The CDR3 runs 16 residues. V lost 3 bases, J lost 2 bases, and 13 bases lay in between. For the CDR3, the DNA is TGTGCCAGCAGTTTCCACCGGGACCCAAACACCGGGGAGCTGTTTTTT. This codes for CASSFHRDPNTGELFF.

This clonotype was seen a single time. The chain carries TRBV5-1 and TRBJ2-5; 12 bases agree with TRBD1. V shed 0 bases and J 4 bases; nucleotides not matched to a gene: 4. There are 16 residues in the CDR3. The germline V gene has CDR1 SGHRS and CDR2 YFSETQ. Here the CDR3 DNA reads TGCGCCAGCAGCTTGGAGGGACAGGGGGCTCGAGAGACCCAGTACTTC. Amino acids: CASSLEGQGARETQYF.

The chain is built from TRBV27 and TRBJ2-7; D possibly uses TRBD1 or TRBD2 (7 bases each). This CDR3 contains 19 residues. Deletions cut 0 bases from V and 3 bases from J, with 24 bases between. The germline V gene has CDR1 MNHEY and CDR2 SMNVEV (reference sequence). The DNA of the CDR3 is TGTGCCAGCAGTTTATCCCTACCCCTCCAGACAGGGACTATCTACGAGCAGTACTTC. Its translation is CASSLSLPLQTGTIYEQYF.

This clonotype was counted between two and nine times. The chain employs TRBV7-9 and TRBJ2-5, with 7 positions matching TRBD2. The CDR3 spans 15 residues. In germline, CDR1 is SEHNR, CDR2 FQNEAQ (reference sequence). Unmatched junction bases numbered 7, after V lost 1 base and J lost 5 bases. The CDR3 region has the DNA TGTGCCAGCAGCTTAGAGGGCGGGAGATCTGAGACCCAGTACTTC. Protein product: CASSLEGGRSETQYF.

This clonotype was seen many times. The chain has TRBV6-1 and TRBJ2-1; 10 nucleotides agree with TRBD2. The CDR3 is 15 amino acids. J lost 7 bases, V lost 4 bases, and 7 bases had no gene match. CDR1 MNHNS and CDR2 SASEGT come from the germline V gene. The CDR3 sequence: CASSGIAGGGNEQFF. CDR3 nucleotides: TGTGCCAGCAGTGGGATAGCGGGAGGTGGGAATGAGCAGTTCTTC.

The chain carries TRBV7-3 and TRBJ1-1; D is undetermined. V was clipped by 6 bases and J by 1 base, with 9 bases between them. Germline V gene sequence: CDR1 SGHTA, CDR2 FQGTGA. This CDR3 is built from 13 residues. The CDR3 nucleotides read TGTGCCAGCAGAATTCAACCGAACACTGAAGCTTTCTTT. This translates into CASRIQPNTEAFF.

At least ten counts were recorded for this clonotype. This chain links TRBV5-1 with TRBJ2-3; TRBD2 might be the D (5 bases). The V end lost 3 bases, the J end lost 2 bases, and 16 bases lay between the germline ends. The CDR3 loop spans 16 amino acids. Germline V lookup: CDR1 SGHRS, CDR2 YFSETQ. In DNA form, the CDR3 reads TGCGCCAGCAGCTCGAGCGGATCCTCCCTCACAGATACGCAGTATTTT. Protein sequence: CASSSSGSSLTDTQYF.

This clonotype turned up a few times. The V and J genes are TRBV12-3 or TRBV12-4 and TRBJ2-3; D ambiguous. CDR3 length equals 18 residues. V lost 8 bases and J 0 bases, leaving 24 bases between the germline ends. The CDR3 DNA reads as TGTGCCAGCCCAAACGCCCTAAACTGGAACCCTAGCACAGATACGCAGTATTTT. Translating gives CASPNALNWNPSTDTQYF.

The gene calls are TRBV29-1 and TRBJ2-2, with D maybe TRBD2 (6 bases). Germline CDR1 reads SQVTM; CDR2 reads ANQGSEA. The CDR3 extends over 13 amino acids. V was pared by 6 bases and J by 3 bases, with 11 bases between. Here the CDR3 DNA reads TGCAGCGTGTCTAGCGTCGACACCGGGGAGCTGTTTTTT. Protein sequence: CSVSSVDTGELFF.

This clonotype was found many times. The V call is TRBV20-1, the J call TRBJ2-2; 8 nucleotides align to TRBD2. Unmatched junction bases numbered 4, after V lost 2 bases and J lost 2 bases. The CDR3 loop spans 15 amino acids. The germline CDR1 and CDR2 sequences are DFQATT and SNEGSKA (reference sequence). Here the CDR3 reads CSARPGLGNTGELFF. The CDR3 nucleotides read TGCAGTGCTAGACCGGGACTAGGAAACACCGGGGAGCTGTTTTTT.

The table lists this clonotype with many counts. The rearrangement links TRBV6-1 to TRBJ2-3, with a weak D call TRBD1 (5 bases). Trimming stripped 5 bases from V and 4 bases from J, with 22 bases between. Germline V gene lookup returns CDR1 MNHNS and CDR2 SASEGT. The CDR3 totals 17 residues. CDR3 nucleotide sequence: TGTGCCAGCAGTCCGGCGACAGTTCTCCGGCAGGCAGATACGCAGTATTTT. It specifies CASSPATVLRQADTQYF.

This clonotype was seen only a few times. This chain links TRBV1 with TRBJ2-4; TRBD2, as called in the table, went unchecked against the DNA. TRBV1 is described as a pseudogene. The CDR3 sequence is 17 residues long. The chain's CDR3 is CTSSQEGRTSGRNIQYF. The CDR3 bases are TGCACCAGCAGCCAAGAAGGACGGACTAGCGGGCGAAACATTCAGTACTTC.

This clonotype was found a few times. The chain has TRBV5-1 and TRBJ2-1, with D possibly matching TRBD1 (6 bases). Germline V CDR1 and CDR2: SGHRS, YFSETQ. This CDR3 has 14 residues. The V and J ends lost 5 bases and 6 bases respectively, with 15 bases between them. The CDR3 DNA is TGCGCCAGCAGACAAACAGGGCTAGGCAATGAGCAGTTCTTC. The encoded protein is CASRQTGLGNEQFF.

The sample holds a few counts of this clonotype. This chain connects TRBV5-1 to TRBJ2-5; the match to TRBD1 covers 9 bases. Germline values: CDR1 SGHRS, CDR2 YFSETQ. V shed 4 bases and J 1 base; nucleotides not matched to a gene: 11. CDR3 size: 17 residues. The CDR3 region is CASSLATGGASQETQYF. The DNA for the CDR3 is TGCGCCAGCAGCCTCGCTACAGGGGGCGCATCCCAAGAGACCCAGTACTTC.

This clonotype was picked up many times. The genes are TRBV19 and TRBJ2-1, with 12 bases aligning to TRBD1. The CDR3 runs to 13 residues. The J segment lost 9 bases and the V segment lost 9 bases, leaving 6 bases of the junction unmatched. Germline values: CDR1 LNHDA, CDR2 SQIVND (reference sequence). This CDR3 is CASTGTGGLEQFF. The CDR3 DNA follows: TGTGCCAGCACCGGGACAGGGGGCCTTGAGCAGTTCTTC. The variable domain in full, with the rest retrieved from reference TRBV19 and TRBJ2-1, is DGGITQSPKYLFRKEGQNVTLSCEQNLNHDAMYWYRQDPGQGLRLIYYSQIVNDFQKGDIAEGYSVSREKKESFPLTVTSAQKNPTAFYLCASTGTGGLEQFFGPGTRLTVL.

This clonotype has a handful of counts. The chain is built from TRBV11-2 and TRBJ1-5; D unclear. Germline V lookup: CDR1 SGHAT, CDR2 FQNNGV. This CDR3 is built from 12 residues. The V end lost 3 bases, the J end lost 5 bases, and 5 bases lay between the germline ends. DNA for the CDR3: TGTGCCAGCAGCTTCACGGATCAGCCCCAGCATTTT. It translates to CASSFTDQPQHF.

This clonotype was detected ten times or more. J is TRBJ1-2 and V is TRBV24-1, with 9 bases fitting TRBD1. CDR3 length equals 16 residues. Trimming took 3 bases from V and 4 from J; bases not matched to a gene: 8. CDR1 KGHDR and CDR2 SFDVKD come from the germline V gene. CDR3 DNA: TGTGCCACCAGTGATATGCCGGGACAGGGTTCCTATGGCTACACCTTC. Translated, it gives CATSDMPGQGSYGYTF.

This clonotype was counted between two and nine times. The chain combines TRBV20-1 with TRBJ2-1; D perhaps matches TRBD2 (6 bases). Germline V gene sequence: CDR1 DFQATT, CDR2 SNEGSKA (reference sequence). V lost 1 base to trimming and J lost 3 bases, with 10 bases between them. CDR3 length: 14 residues. The CDR3: CSARVPGVYNEQFF. The CDR3 bases are TGCAGTGCTAGAGTTCCGGGAGTCTACAATGAGCAGTTCTTC.

This clonotype was seen a few times. The CDR3 is CASSLGPSDTDTQYF. In nucleotides, the CDR3 is TGTGCCAGCAGCTTAGGCCCTAGCGACACAGATACGCAGTATTTT. V is TRBV7-3 and J is TRBJ2-3, with D possibly matching TRBD2 (6 bases). The V end was cut by 2 bases, the J end by 2 bases, with 11 bases between. There are 15 residues in the CDR3. Germline V lookup: CDR1 SGHTA, CDR2 FQGTGA.

V and J are TRBV5-4 and TRBJ2-1; 10 bases agree with TRBD2. CDR1 and CDR2 from the germline V gene are SGHNT and YYREEE (reference sequence). V was pared by 4 bases and J by 4 bases, with 8 bases of the junction left unmatched. The CDR3 covers 16 residues. This chain's CDR3 is CASSPDAAGGYNEQFF. Here the CDR3 DNA reads TGTGCCAGCAGCCCAGACGCAGCGGGAGGGTACAATGAGCAGTTCTTC. The full variable domain, rest sourced from reference TRBV5-4 and TRBJ2-1, is ETGVTQSPTHLIKTRGQQVTLRCSSQSGHNTVSWYQQALGQGPQFIFQYYREEENGRGNFPPRFSGLQFPNYSSELNVNALELDDSALYLCASSPDAAGGYNEQFFGPGTRLTVL.